These 29 T cell receptor beta chains were all obtained from the same sample, sequenced in a study of CD8+ T cells in alopecia areata. Treatment reported: oral pan-JAK inhibitor, 5-10 mg twice daily. cDNA prepared by RNA extraction and subsequent reverse transcription served as the template for sequencing. Data came from immunoSEQ multiplex PCR; TCRdb stores just in-frame clones and leaves some out. This table has about 76,000 clones, around 66% appearing once. Sequenced here: CD8+ T cells sorted from blood, sampled at week 24, from a patient treated with tofacitinib. These receptors came from a human donor with alopecia areata.

The chain has TRBV30 and TRBJ1-1; D is possibly TRBD1 (6 bases). Trimming removed 2 bases from V and 3 bases from J, with 13 bases in between. The V gene's germline CDR1 is GTSNPN and CDR2 SVGIG (reference sequence). The CDR3 covers 14 residues. The CDR3 DNA follows: TGTGCCTGGAGTTTGGGGGGCTTGGACACTGAAGCTTTCTTT. It encodes CAWSLGGLDTEAFF.

The J gene is TRBJ1-2, the V gene TRBV4-1; 8 bases align to TRBD1. Germline assignment: CDR1 MGHRA and CDR2 YSYEKL. The junction had 5 bases not matched to a gene; V was cut back by 3 bases and J by 2 bases. This CDR3 contains 15 residues. CDR3 loop: CASSHQTGGNYGYTF. CDR3 bases: TGCGCCAGCAGCCATCAAACAGGGGGAAACTATGGCTACACCTTC.

This chain uses TRBV27 with TRBJ2-3, with D possibly matching TRBD1 (6 bases). The CDR3 runs 15 residues. Trimming removed 3 bases from V and 2 bases from J, with 12 bases in between. Germline V gives CDR1 MNHEY, CDR2 SMNVEV (reference sequence). The CDR3 DNA reads TGTGCCAGCAGTTTTAGGGGGTTAACCACAGATACGCAGTATTTT. Protein product: CASSFRGLTTDTQYF.

This clone was seen a handful of times. The gene calls are TRBV7-8 and TRBJ2-5, with D perhaps matching TRBD1 or TRBD2 (5 bases each). The CDR3 is 14 residues long. CDR1 SGHVS and CDR2 FQNEAQ come from the germline V gene. V was clipped by 1 base and J by 1 base, with 7 bases between them. CDR3 bases: TGTGCCAGCAGCTTAGGGGGGATCCAAGAGACCCAGTACTTC. It translates to CASSLGGIQETQYF. The complete variable domain, with remaining parts taken from reference TRBV7-8 and TRBJ2-5, reads GAGVSQSPRYKVAKRGQDVALRCDPISGHVSLFWYQQALGQGPEFLTYFQNEAQLDKSGLPSDRFFAERPEGSVSTLKIQRTQQEDSAVYLCASSLGGIQETQYFGPGTRLLVL.

CDR3 bases: TGCAGCGTTGATGGCGACAGCGGGCTAGGGCTCTACAATGAGCAGTTCTTC. Amino acids: CSVDGDSGLGLYNEQFF. The chain combines TRBV29-1 with TRBJ2-1, with D maybe TRBD2 (6 bases). V lost 3 bases, J lost 3 bases, and 21 bases lay in between. The germline V gene has CDR1 SQVTM and CDR2 ANQGSEA. This CDR3 comprises 17 residues.

This clone came up a few times. The chain carries TRBV5-1 and TRBJ2-7; D unresolved. The CDR3 runs to 14 residues. The ends were cut back, 3 bases at V and 4 bases at J, with 14 bases in the middle. Per germline, CDR1 SGHRS and CDR2 YFSETQ. Here the CDR3 reads CASSSELRPYEQYF. The CDR3 bases are TGCGCCAGCAGCTCAGAACTGAGACCTTACGAGCAGTACTTC.

V usage is TRBV6-5 and J usage is TRBJ2-3; no clear D. CDR1 and CDR2 from the germline V gene are MNHEY and SVGAGI. Trimming removed 7 bases at V and 2 bases at J, with 13 bases between. This CDR3 spans 14 amino acids. The DNA for the CDR3 is TGTGCCAGCATGTTGGGGTTCAACACAGATACGCAGTATTTT. It specifies CASMLGFNTDTQYF.

The chain joins TRBV6-1 to TRBJ2-7; 9 bases match TRBD2. V lost 1 base, J lost 2 bases, and 3 bases stayed unmatched. Germline lookup yields CDR1 MNHNS and CDR2 SASEGT. CDR3 length: 15 residues. The CDR3 coding sequence is TGTGCCAGCAGTGAAGGAAGCGGGGGGCCCTACGAGCAGTACTTC. It yields the protein CASSEGSGGPYEQYF.

The V and J genes are TRBV30 and TRBJ2-7; TRBD1 agrees at 8 bases. This CDR3 has 15 amino acids. V gave up 1 base and J gave up 5 bases; unmatched junction bases: 10. Germline CDR1 and CDR2: GTSNPN and SVGIG (reference sequence). This CDR3 reads CAWSANSLTGDEQYF. The DNA of the CDR3 is TGTGCCTGGAGTGCAAATTCCCTGACAGGGGACGAGCAGTACTTC.

V gene TRBV5-4 combines with J gene TRBJ2-3, with a possible D match to TRBD2 (6 bases). The CDR3 runs 15 residues. Germline V lookup: CDR1 SGHNT, CDR2 YYREEE (reference sequence). Between the trimmed V and J ends, which lost 7 bases and 3 bases, there was a span of 18 bases. CDR3 residues: CASGGDPDPTDTQYF. The CDR3 nucleotides read TGTGCCAGCGGAGGGGATCCAGACCCGACAGATACGCAGTATTTT.

The chain uses TRBV5-4 and TRBJ2-1, with D possibly being TRBD2 (5 bases). There are 13 residues in the CDR3. Germline V gene lookup returns CDR1 SGHNT and CDR2 YYREEE (reference sequence). V lost 2 bases to trimming and J lost 8 bases, with 11 bases between them. CDR3 amino acids: CASSFTSRDEQFF. As DNA, the CDR3 is TGTGCCAGCAGCTTTACTAGTCGGGATGAGCAGTTCTTC.

This clone was recorded once. This chain links TRBV4-1 with TRBJ1-5; 9 positions agree with TRBD1. This CDR3 region has 16 residues. V shed 0 bases and J 15 bases; nucleotides not matched to a gene: 15. CDR1 and CDR2 from the germline V gene are MGHRA and YSYEKL. CDR3 in amino acids: CASSQDIGTGNERPHF. The CDR3 region has the DNA TGCGCCAGCAGCCAAGACATTGGGACAGGGAACGAACGTCCGCATTTT.

The chain joins TRBV4-3 to TRBJ1-2, with 7 bases aligning to TRBD1. The V gene end was trimmed by 0 bases and the J gene end by 3 bases; junction bases not matched to a gene: 10. The V gene's germline CDR1 is LGHNA and CDR2 YSLEER. This CDR3 spans 17 amino acids. The CDR3 DNA reads as TGCGCCAGCAGCCAAGATCTTTTACAGGGGTCTTACTATGGCTACACCTTC. Translation gives CASSQDLLQGSYYGYTF.

The J gene is TRBJ2-7, the V gene TRBV6-5; 7 bases map to TRBD2. CDR1 and CDR2 (germline): MNHEY, SVGAGI. The CDR3 sequence is 14 residues long. The J segment lost 2 bases and the V segment lost 3 bases, leaving 4 bases of the junction unmatched. The DNA for the CDR3 is TGTGCCAGCAGTTATAGCGGGCCGGCCTACGAGCAGTACTTC. This codes for CASSYSGPAYEQYF.

This clone was detected once. The V gene is TRBV11-3, the J gene TRBJ2-1, with 7 bases fitting TRBD1. CDR1 and CDR2 (germline): SGHNT, YENEEA. V lost 2 bases to trimming and J lost 3 bases; unmatched junction nucleotides: 4. The CDR3 consists of 15 residues. CDR3 loop: CASSLPGTVYNEQFF. For the CDR3, the DNA is TGTGCCAGCAGCTTACCCGGGACAGTCTACAATGAGCAGTTCTTC.

The chain is built from TRBV11-2 and TRBJ2-5; D is undetermined. The CDR3 extends over 12 amino acids. Trimming stripped 5 bases from V and 4 bases from J, with 8 bases between. Germline V gene data show CDR1 as SGHAT and CDR2 as FQNNGV. The DNA of the CDR3 is TGTGCCAGCAGCCGCGCAAGAGAGACCCAGTACTTC. Amino acids: CASSRARETQYF.

By its share, this clone is medium-sized. J is TRBJ1-2 and V is TRBV10-3; no definite D call. The CDR3 is 12 amino acids. V lost 3 bases to trimming and J lost 3 bases, with 5 bases between them. CDR1 is ENHRY and CDR2 is SYGVKD in the germline V gene. CDR3 DNA: TGTGCCATCAGTGACAGCTACTATGGCTACACCTTC. It yields the protein CAISDSYYGYTF.

This chain joins TRBV9 and TRBJ2-2; D not resolved. V lost 4 bases to trimming and J lost 5 bases, with 6 bases between them. The germline gives CDR1 SGDLS, CDR2 YYNGEE. The CDR3 has 12 amino acids. CDR3 sequence reads: CASSPWTGELFF. The CDR3, as DNA: TGTGCCAGCAGCCCATGGACCGGGGAGCTGTTTTTT.

The sample holds a few counts of this clone. The J gene is TRBJ2-7, the V gene TRBV7-6, with D maybe TRBD1 (6 bases). Germline CDR1 reads SGHVS; CDR2 reads FNYEAQ. V gave up 6 bases and J gave up 0 bases, with 15 bases separating them. The CDR3 has 15 amino acids. Here the CDR3 DNA reads TGTGCCAGCAGTCAGGACAGTGGTGACTCCTACGAGCAGTACTTC. Translation: CASSQDSGDSYEQYF.

The rearrangement uses TRBV25-1 and TRBJ2-5; perhaps TRBD1 as D (5 bases). The germline V gene has CDR1 MGHDK and CDR2 SYGVNS. Trimming pared 7 bases from V and 12 bases from J, leaving 27 bases between. This CDR3 region has 15 residues. CDR3 DNA: TGTGCCAGCACCTCTCCCGCAGGGCCCAAATATCCAGAGTACTTC. Translated, it gives CASTSPAGPKYPEYF. The full variable domain, in which reference TRBV25-1 and TRBJ2-5 provide the parts outside the CDR3, is EADIYQTPRYLVIGTGKKITLECSQTMGHDKMYWYQQDPGMELHLIHYSYGVNSTEKGDLSSESTVSRIRTEHFPLTLESARPSHTSQYLCASTSPAGPKYPEYFGPGTRLLVL.

The V and J genes are TRBV7-2 and TRBJ2-4; 7 nucleotides line up with TRBD2. V dropped 5 bases and J dropped 6; count of bases not matched to a gene: 10. CDR1 SGHTA and CDR2 FQGNSA come from the germline V gene. This CDR3 has 15 amino acids. CDR3 protein: CASSPMGGGGNIQYF. The CDR3 bases are TGTGCCAGCAGCCCCATGGGGGGGGGAGGAAACATTCAGTACTTC.

The chain joins TRBV5-6 to TRBJ2-5, with 7 bases that match TRBD2. Germline CDR1 SGHDT, CDR2 YYEEEE. V trimming: 0 bases; J trimming: 5 bases; junction bases outside the gene matches: 1. This CDR3 is built from 13 residues. In nucleotides, the CDR3 is TGTGCCAGCAGCTTGGAGGGAGGGGAGACCCAGTACTTC. Translating it yields CASSLEGGETQYF.

The chain joins TRBV19 to TRBJ2-5; no reliable D call. This CDR3 is 12 amino acids long. The V end lost 4 bases, the J end lost 5 bases, and 8 bases lay between the germline ends. Looked up from germline, CDR1 is LNHDA and CDR2 is SQIVND (reference sequence). The CDR3 loop reads CASSTPPETQYF. DNA of the CDR3: TGTGCCAGTAGTACCCCTCCGGAGACCCAGTACTTC.

V gene TRBV4-1 combines with J gene TRBJ2-7; D remains unclear. From germline, CDR1 is MGHRA and CDR2 YSYEKL. Trimming removed 11 bases from V and 1 base from J, with 18 bases in between. This CDR3 region has 14 residues. CDR3 residues: CASQPRTSSYEQYF. The DNA for the CDR3 is TGCGCCTCACAACCCCGGACGTCGTCCTACGAGCAGTACTTC.

This clone has just a few counts. This sequence joins TRBV29-1 and TRBJ2-5; D is undetermined. Germline V lookup: CDR1 SQVTM, CDR2 ANQGSEA. The CDR3 consists of 15 residues. Trimming left V 4 bases short and J 0 bases short, with 15 bases between. The CDR3, as DNA: TGCAGCGTTGGCGGATCCTCGGGTTACCAAGAGACCCAGTACTTC. It yields the protein CSVGGSSGYQETQYF. Looking up the rest from reference TRBV29-1 and TRBJ2-5 gives the full variable domain: SAVISQKPSRDICQRGTSLTIQCQVDSQVTMMFWYRQQPGQSLTLIATANQGSEATYESGFVIDKFPISRPNLTFSTLTVSNMSPEDSSIYLCSVGGSSGYQETQYFGPGTRLLVL.

The chain has TRBV28 and TRBJ2-6; unclear D gene. The CDR3 runs 15 residues. Germline-derived CDR1 and CDR2 are MDHEN and SYDVKM. Trimming removed 5 bases from V and 2 bases from J, with 10 bases in between. In DNA, the CDR3 is TGTGCCAGCAGTCCCCTCGGACCTGGGGCCAACGTCCTGACTTTC. Residues: CASSPLGPGANVLTF.

This chain uses TRBV29-1 with TRBJ1-5; 8 positions agree with TRBD1. CDR3 length: 12 residues. With V trimmed by 8 bases and J by 6 bases, 6 bases remained unmatched. Germline V gene lookup returns CDR1 SQVTM and CDR2 ANQGSEA. The CDR3 is CSLTGGPQPQHF. The DNA for the CDR3 is TGCAGCCTCACAGGGGGTCCTCAGCCCCAGCATTTT.

The CDR3 bases are TGTGCCAGCAGCGTAGGACTTTATCTGACGGAGGATGGCTACACCTTC. Translating it yields CASSVGLYLTEDGYTF. J is TRBJ1-2 and V is TRBV9; D unclear. Per the germline V gene, CDR1 is SGDLS and CDR2 is YYNGEE. Trimming pared 0 bases from V and 6 bases from J, leaving 18 bases between. The length of the CDR3 is 16 residues. The variable domain in full, completed from reference TRBV9 and TRBJ1-2, reads DSGVTQTPKHLITATGQRVTLRCSPRSGDLSVYWYQQSLDQGLQFLIQYYNGEERAKGNILERFSAQQFPDLHSELNLSSLELGDSALYFCASSVGLYLTEDGYTFGSGTRLTVV.

The gene calls are TRBV6-1 and TRBJ1-5; no reliable D call. The germline V gene encodes CDR1 MNHNS and CDR2 SASEGT. The CDR3 runs to 12 residues. V was shortened by 1 base and J by 11 bases, with 9 bases between the two germline ends. CDR3 in amino acids: CASSEDSLTQHF. For the CDR3, the DNA is TGTGCCAGCAGTGAAGACAGTCTTACCCAGCATTTT.